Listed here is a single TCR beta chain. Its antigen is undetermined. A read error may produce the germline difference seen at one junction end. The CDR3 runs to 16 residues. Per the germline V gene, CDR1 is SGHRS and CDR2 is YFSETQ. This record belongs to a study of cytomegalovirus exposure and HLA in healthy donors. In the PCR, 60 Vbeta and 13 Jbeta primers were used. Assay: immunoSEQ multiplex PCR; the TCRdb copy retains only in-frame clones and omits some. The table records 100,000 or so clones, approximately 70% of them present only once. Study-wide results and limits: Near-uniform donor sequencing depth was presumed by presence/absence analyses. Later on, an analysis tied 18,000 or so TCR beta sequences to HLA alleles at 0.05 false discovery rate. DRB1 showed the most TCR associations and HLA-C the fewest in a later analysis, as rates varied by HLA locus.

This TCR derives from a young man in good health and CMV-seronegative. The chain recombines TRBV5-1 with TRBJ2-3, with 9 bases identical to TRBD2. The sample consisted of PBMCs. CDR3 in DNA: TGCGCCAGCAGTTTGGGGGCGGGAGGGGCACAAGATACGCAGTATTTT. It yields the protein CASSLGAGGAQDTQYF.